This T cell receptor (beta chain) was sequenced for a study of lymphopenia after photon versus proton radiotherapy. General study findings and limits: Survival link was tested only in deceased patients; proton benefit remains a possibility. After lymphocyte nadir, photon-treated repertoires showed oligoclonal expansion, especially CD8+ Temra.

Data came from immunoSEQ multiplex PCR; TCRdb stores just in-frame clones and leaves some out. The sample carries fewer than 50,000 clones, approximately 85% recorded once. A remark on this clone: Its specificity is unknown.

The receptor's source is a man aged 35 to 55 with gastric cancer. The starting material was peripheral blood, obtained from a patient treated with photon-based radiotherapy.

CDR3 in amino acids: CASSYRGLGDEQYF. The DNA for the CDR3 is TGTGCCAGCAGTTACAGGGGACTAGGCGACGAGCAGTACTTC. This chain connects TRBV6-5 to TRBJ2-7, with TRBD2 matching 8 bases. CDR1 and CDR2 (germline): MNHEY, SVGAGI. The CDR3 sequence is 14 residues long. Trimming cost V 2 bases and J 5 bases; bases outside gene matches: 5.